The 19 T cell receptor beta chains listed next were all sequenced from one sample in a study of blood T cell repertoires in COVID-19. Sequencing was performed with immunoSEQ multiplex PCR; in TCRdb, only in-frame clones are kept and a portion is missing. The profile shows 95,000 to 100,000 clones, around 87% of them singletons. The specimen sequenced was peripheral blood. The receptors here all came from a woman aged 30 to 39 with acute or convalescent COVID-19.

The V call is TRBV19, the J call TRBJ1-2; a possible D gene is TRBD1 (5 bases). From germline, CDR1 is LNHDA and CDR2 SQIVND (reference sequence). V was cut by 3 bases and J by 0 bases, with 20 bases left in between. This CDR3 has 18 amino acids. Here the CDR3 DNA reads TGTGCCAGTAGTATTGGGGGACTAAATCTCTACGCTAACTATGGCTACACCTTC. Protein product: CASSIGGLNLYANYGYTF.

V is TRBV5-6 and J is TRBJ1-4; D remains unclear. Germline CDR1 and CDR2: SGHDT and YYEEEE. This CDR3 is built from 14 residues. V was pared by 1 base and J by 7 bases, with 11 bases between. CDR3 in amino acids: CASSLRGNREKLFF. CDR3 nucleotide sequence: TGTGCCAGCAGCTTGCGAGGGAATCGTGAAAAACTGTTTTTT.

This chain connects TRBV7-8 to TRBJ1-6; 7 nucleotides align to TRBD1. Germline CDR1 reads SGHVS; CDR2 reads FQNEAQ. The CDR3 has 17 residues. Unmatched junction bases numbered 11, after V lost 2 bases and J lost 7 bases. CDR3 amino acids: CASSLKSVTGPNSPLHF. For the CDR3, the DNA is TGTGCCAGCAGCTTAAAGTCCGTGACAGGGCCAAATTCACCCCTCCACTTT.

This chain uses TRBV7-8 with TRBJ2-3; 7 positions agree with TRBD2. In germline, CDR1 is SGHVS, CDR2 FQNEAQ. V lost 5 bases, J lost 9 bases, and 8 bases stayed unmatched. The CDR3 covers 13 residues. The DNA for the CDR3 is TGTGCCAGCAGCCAAAACTCGGGGGGAACGCAGTATTTT. This codes for CASSQNSGGTQYF.

This CDR3 reads CASSIRGRDTQPQHF. CDR3 in DNA: TGTGCCAGTAGTATTAGGGGCAGGGACACTCAGCCCCAGCATTTT. The chain is built from TRBV19 and TRBJ1-5; weak D call: TRBD1 (6 bases). CDR3 size: 15 residues. The germline V gene encodes CDR1 LNHDA and CDR2 SQIVND (reference sequence). Deletions cut 3 bases from V and 6 bases from J, with 15 bases between.

The genes are TRBV7-2 and TRBJ1-6; weak D call: TRBD1 (5 bases). Trimming stripped 5 bases from V and 3 bases from J, with 11 bases between. The CDR3 sequence is 15 residues long. Germline CDR1 is SGHTA and CDR2 is FQGNSA. The CDR3 reads CASSREGSYNSPLHF. CDR3 in DNA: TGTGCCAGCAGCCGGGAGGGGAGCTATAATTCACCCCTCCACTTT.

This rearrangement joins TRBV30 to TRBJ2-1; TRBD2 matches 8 bases. This CDR3 is 13 amino acids long. CDR1 GTSNPN and CDR2 SVGIG come from the germline V gene (reference sequence). V lost 5 bases, J lost 10 bases, and 10 bases stayed unmatched. For the CDR3, the DNA is TGTGCCTGGGGAAAGCGGGGGAACAGGGAGCAGTTCTTC. Its translation is CAWGKRGNREQFF.

Written as DNA, the CDR3 is TGTGCCAGCACCCCCCTCGGGGAGCTGTTTTTT. Protein sequence: CASTPLGELFF. The chain combines TRBV7-9 with TRBJ2-2; no reliable D call. Trimming shortened V by 7 bases and J by 7 bases, and 7 bases separated the two germline ends. This CDR3 comprises 11 residues. Germline CDR1 SEHNR, CDR2 FQNEAQ (reference sequence).

The chain couples TRBV5-1 to TRBJ2-7; tentative D call: TRBD1 (5 bases). V dropped 4 bases and J dropped 1 base, with 12 bases sitting between them. This CDR3 contains 14 residues. CDR1 and CDR2 from the germline V gene are SGHRS and YFSETQ. This CDR3 is CASSGEGASYEQYF. CDR3 nucleotides: TGCGCCAGCAGCGGCGAAGGGGCATCCTACGAGCAGTACTTC.

The V call is TRBV12-5, the J call TRBJ1-5, with 7 positions matching TRBD1. V trimming: 6 bases; J trimming: 2 bases; junction bases outside the gene matches: 4. This CDR3 has 14 residues. The V gene's germline CDR1 is LGHNT and CDR2 FRNRAP. The CDR3 sequence: CASGAGQGNQPQHF. In nucleotides, the CDR3 is TGTGCTAGTGGCGCAGGACAGGGCAATCAGCCCCAGCATTTT.

This chain links TRBV27 with TRBJ2-3; 8 nucleotides agree with TRBD2. The CDR3 length is 16 residues. Unmatched junction bases numbered 9, after V lost 6 bases and J lost 1 base. The germline CDR1 and CDR2 sequences are MNHEY and SMNVEV (reference sequence). This CDR3 reads CASRASGGAGTDTQYF. As DNA, the CDR3 is TGTGCCAGCAGAGCCTCGGGGGGGGCGGGCACAGATACGCAGTATTTT.

This rearrangement joins TRBV7-2 to TRBJ1-2, with D tentatively TRBD1 (5 bases). From germline, CDR1 is SGHTA and CDR2 FQGNSA. CDR3 size: 14 residues. V gave up 2 bases and J gave up 4 bases, with 11 bases separating them. The CDR3 region is CASSLNGAGYGYTF. DNA for the CDR3: TGTGCCAGCAGCTTAAATGGGGCCGGCTATGGCTACACCTTC. The full variable domain, in which reference TRBV7-2 and TRBJ1-2 provide the parts outside the CDR3, is GAGVSQSPSNKVTEKGKDVELRCDPISGHTALYWYRQSLGQGLEFLIYFQGNSAPDKSGLPSDRFSAERTGGSVSTLTIQRTQQEDSAVYLCASSLNGAGYGYTFGSGTRLTVV.

This clone was seen only a few times. The V call is TRBV5-1, the J call TRBJ2-7, with D uncertain. Germline V gene data show CDR1 as SGHRS and CDR2 as YFSETQ. V gave up 7 bases and J gave up 4 bases, with 12 bases separating them. This CDR3 has 12 amino acids. The CDR3 sequence: CASSLDTYEQYF. As DNA, the CDR3 is TGCGCCAGCTCCCTTGACACTTACGAGCAGTACTTC.

The chain carries TRBV18 and TRBJ1-2, with D possibly TRBD1 on 6 matching bases. This CDR3 contains 12 residues. The germline CDR1 and CDR2 sequences are KGHSH and LQKENI. V lost 4 bases and J 7 bases, leaving 10 bases between the germline ends. The CDR3: CASSQSRGGYTF. The CDR3 bases are TGTGCCAGCTCACAAAGCAGGGGTGGCTACACCTTC.

This chain links TRBV4-1 with TRBJ2-1, with 10 positions matching TRBD2. This CDR3 is 16 amino acids long. Trimming cost V 4 bases and J 7 bases; bases outside gene matches: 10. Germline V gene sequence: CDR1 MGHRA, CDR2 YSYEKL. CDR3 DNA: TGCGCCAGCAGCCCGAACGCCCTAGCGGGGGAGAATGAGCAGTTCTTC. Translated: CASSPNALAGENEQFF.

The chain couples TRBV28 to TRBJ1-5, with D perhaps matching TRBD1 (5 bases). In germline, CDR1 is MDHEN, CDR2 SYDVKM. The ends were cut back, 5 bases at V and 4 bases at J, with 12 bases in the middle. The CDR3 runs to 14 residues. The CDR3 DNA reads TGTGCCAGCAGTAAAGTACAGGAAAATCAGCCCCAGCATTTT. It encodes CASSKVQENQPQHF.

This rearrangement joins TRBV5-6 to TRBJ1-4; a weak D match, TRBD1 (5 bases). Trimming removed 5 bases at V and 0 bases at J, with 14 bases between. Germline assignment: CDR1 SGHDT and CDR2 YYEEEE. This CDR3 has 16 residues. CDR3 nucleotide sequence: TGTGCCAGCAGGCCCTACCAGGGAACAACTAATGAAAAACTGTTTTTT. This encodes CASRPYQGTTNEKLFF.

V and J are TRBV11-2 and TRBJ2-5; tentatively, D is TRBD2 (6 bases). V dropped 5 bases and J dropped 0 bases, with 13 bases sitting between them. This CDR3 has 15 amino acids. The germline V gene has CDR1 SGHAT and CDR2 FQNNGV. This CDR3 reads CASSPGWGDQETQYF. The CDR3 DNA follows: TGTGCCAGCAGCCCGGGTTGGGGGGACCAAGAGACCCAGTACTTC.

The chain has TRBV5-1 and TRBJ1-2; tentatively, D is TRBD1 (5 bases). The germline V gene encodes CDR1 SGHRS and CDR2 YFSETQ. The CDR3 runs 14 residues. V lost 0 bases and J 7 bases, leaving 13 bases between the germline ends. The CDR3 sequence: CASSLEGKLGGYTF. CDR3 nucleotide sequence: TGCGCCAGCAGCTTGGAGGGGAAGCTTGGTGGCTACACCTTC.